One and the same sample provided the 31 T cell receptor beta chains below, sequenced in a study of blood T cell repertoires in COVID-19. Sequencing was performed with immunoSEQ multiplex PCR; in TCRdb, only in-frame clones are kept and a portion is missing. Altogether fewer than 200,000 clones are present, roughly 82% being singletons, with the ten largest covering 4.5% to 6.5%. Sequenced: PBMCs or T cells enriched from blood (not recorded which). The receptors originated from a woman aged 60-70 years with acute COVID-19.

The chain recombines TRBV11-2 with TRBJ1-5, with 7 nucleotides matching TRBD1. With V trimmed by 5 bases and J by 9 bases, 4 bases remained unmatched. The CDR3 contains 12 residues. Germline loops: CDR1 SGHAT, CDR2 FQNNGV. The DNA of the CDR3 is TGTGCCAGCAGCGCCCAGGGGGGGCCCCAGCATTTT. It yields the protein CASSAQGGPQHF.

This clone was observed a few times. CDR3 sequence: CASSQVASGSRNEQFF. As DNA, the CDR3 is TGCGCCAGCAGCCAAGTAGCTAGCGGGTCGAGAAATGAGCAGTTCTTC. V usage is TRBV4-3 and J usage is TRBJ2-1; TRBD2 aligns across 8 bases. Unmatched junction bases numbered 9, after V lost 1 base and J lost 7 bases. Germline CDR1 reads LGHNA; CDR2 reads YSLEER. CDR3 length: 16 amino acids.

The CDR3 nucleotides are TGTGCCAGCAGCCCATACCCGCCGGAGAACTATGGCTACACCTTC. Translation: CASSPYPPENYGYTF. The chain joins TRBV7-2 to TRBJ1-2; D is unclear. The CDR3 length is 15 residues. With 5 bases removed from V and 2 bases from J, the gap between germline ends came to 15 bases. CDR1 and CDR2 (germline): SGHTA, FQGNSA.

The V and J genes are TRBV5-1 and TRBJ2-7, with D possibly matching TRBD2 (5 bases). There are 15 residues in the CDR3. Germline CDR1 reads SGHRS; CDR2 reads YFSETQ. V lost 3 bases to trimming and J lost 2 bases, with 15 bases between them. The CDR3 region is CASSSTRFKTYEQYF. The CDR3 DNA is TGCGCCAGCAGCTCCACTAGGTTTAAGACCTACGAGCAGTACTTC. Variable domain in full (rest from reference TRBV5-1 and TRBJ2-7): KAGVTQTPRYLIKTRGQQVTLSCSPISGHRSVSWYQQTPGQGLQFLFEYFSETQRNKGNFPGRFSGRQFSNSRSEMNVSTLELGDSALYLCASSSTRFKTYEQYFGPGTRLTVT.

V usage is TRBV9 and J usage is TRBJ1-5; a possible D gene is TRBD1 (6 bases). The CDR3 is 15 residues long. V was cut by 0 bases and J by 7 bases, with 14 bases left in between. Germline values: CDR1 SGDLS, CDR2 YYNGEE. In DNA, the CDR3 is TGTGCCAGCAGCGTAGCAGGGGCGATGGGCCAGCCCCAGCATTTT. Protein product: CASSVAGAMGQPQHF.

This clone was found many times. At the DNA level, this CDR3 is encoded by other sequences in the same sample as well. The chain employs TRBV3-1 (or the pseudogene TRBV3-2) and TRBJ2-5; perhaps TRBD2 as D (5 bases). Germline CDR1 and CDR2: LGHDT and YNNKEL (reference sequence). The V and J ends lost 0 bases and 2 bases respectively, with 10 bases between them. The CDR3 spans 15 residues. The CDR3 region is CASSQDLAAQETQYF. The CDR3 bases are TGTGCCAGCAGCCAAGATCTAGCAGCTCAAGAGACCCAGTACTTC.

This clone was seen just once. The CDR3 sequence is CATKRTATNEKLFF. The DNA of the CDR3 is TGTGCCACCAAGAGGACAGCAACTAATGAAAAACTGTTTTTT. The V and J genes are TRBV19 and TRBJ1-4; maybe TRBD1 (6 bases). Trimming stripped 10 bases from V and 0 bases from J, with 12 bases between. The germline V gene encodes CDR1 LNHDA and CDR2 SQIVND (reference sequence). The CDR3 spans 14 residues.

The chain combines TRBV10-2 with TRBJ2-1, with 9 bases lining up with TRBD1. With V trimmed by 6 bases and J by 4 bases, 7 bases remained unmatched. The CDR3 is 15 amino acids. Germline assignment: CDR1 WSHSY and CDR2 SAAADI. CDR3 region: CASRTGTGTYNEQFF. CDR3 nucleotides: TGCGCCAGCAGGACTGGGACAGGGACTTACAATGAGCAGTTCTTC.

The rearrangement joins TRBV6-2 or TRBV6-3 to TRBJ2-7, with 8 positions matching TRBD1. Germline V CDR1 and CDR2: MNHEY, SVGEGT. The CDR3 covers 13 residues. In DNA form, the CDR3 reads TGTGCCAGCAGTTATGGTGACAGGGGAGAGCCGTACGTC. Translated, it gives CASSYGDRGEPYV.

CDR3 residues: CAWSRGRENQPQHF. Here the CDR3 DNA reads TGTGCCTGGAGTCGCGGACGGGAAAATCAGCCCCAGCATTTT. The chain recombines TRBV30 with TRBJ1-5; D is unresolved. Trimming took off 2 bases at V and 4 bases at J, with 12 bases between the two ends. CDR3 length equals 14 residues. The V gene's germline CDR1 is GTSNPN and CDR2 SVGIG (reference sequence). The whole variable domain, remainder taken from reference TRBV30 and TRBJ1-5, is SQTIHQWPATLVQPVGSPLSLECTVEGTSNPNLYWYRQAAGRGLQLLFYSVGIGQISSEVPQNLSASRPQDRQFILSSKKLLLSDSGFYLCAWSRGRENQPQHFGDGTRLSIL.

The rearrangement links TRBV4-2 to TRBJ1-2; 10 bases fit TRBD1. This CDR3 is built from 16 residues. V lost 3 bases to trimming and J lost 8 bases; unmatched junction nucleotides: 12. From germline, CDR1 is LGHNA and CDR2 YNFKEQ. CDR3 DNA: TGTGCCAGCAGCCAGCTCCCGGGACAGGGGACGGGCGGCTACACCTTC. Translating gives CASSQLPGQGTGGYTF.

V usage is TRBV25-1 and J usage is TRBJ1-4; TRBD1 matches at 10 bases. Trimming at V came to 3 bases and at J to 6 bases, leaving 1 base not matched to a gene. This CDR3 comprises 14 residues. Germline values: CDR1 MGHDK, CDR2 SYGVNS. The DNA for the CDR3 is TGTGCCAGCAGTGAGACAGGGGGCTATGAAAAACTGTTTTTT. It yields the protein CASSETGGYEKLFF.

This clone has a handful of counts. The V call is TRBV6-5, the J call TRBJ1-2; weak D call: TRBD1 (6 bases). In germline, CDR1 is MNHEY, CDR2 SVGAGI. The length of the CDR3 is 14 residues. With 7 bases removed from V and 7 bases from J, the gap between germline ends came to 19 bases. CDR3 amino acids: CASMVQGNGAGYTF. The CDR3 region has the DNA TGTGCCAGCATGGTACAGGGAAACGGGGCTGGCTACACCTTC.

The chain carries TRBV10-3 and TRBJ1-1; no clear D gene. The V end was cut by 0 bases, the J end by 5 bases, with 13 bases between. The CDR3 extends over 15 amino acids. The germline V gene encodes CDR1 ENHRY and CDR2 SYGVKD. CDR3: CAISESYSRETEAFF. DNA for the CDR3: TGTGCCATCAGTGAGTCTTACTCGAGGGAGACTGAAGCTTTCTTT.

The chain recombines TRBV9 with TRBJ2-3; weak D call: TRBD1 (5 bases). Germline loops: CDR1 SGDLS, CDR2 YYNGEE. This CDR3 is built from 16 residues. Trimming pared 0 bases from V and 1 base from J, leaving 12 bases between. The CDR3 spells CASSVAGFLGTDTQYF. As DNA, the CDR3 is TGTGCCAGCAGCGTAGCAGGGTTCCTCGGCACAGATACGCAGTATTTT. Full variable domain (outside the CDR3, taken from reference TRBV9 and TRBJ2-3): DSGVTQTPKHLITATGQRVTLRCSPRSGDLSVYWYQQSLDQGLQFLIQYYNGEERAKGNILERFSAQQFPDLHSELNLSSLELGDSALYFCASSVAGFLGTDTQYFGPGTRLTVL.

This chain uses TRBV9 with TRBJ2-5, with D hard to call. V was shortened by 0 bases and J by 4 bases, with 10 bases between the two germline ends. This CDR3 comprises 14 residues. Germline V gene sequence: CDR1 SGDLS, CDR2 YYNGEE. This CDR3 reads CASSVDGTTETQYF. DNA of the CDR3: TGTGCCAGCAGCGTAGATGGCACTACAGAGACCCAGTACTTC.

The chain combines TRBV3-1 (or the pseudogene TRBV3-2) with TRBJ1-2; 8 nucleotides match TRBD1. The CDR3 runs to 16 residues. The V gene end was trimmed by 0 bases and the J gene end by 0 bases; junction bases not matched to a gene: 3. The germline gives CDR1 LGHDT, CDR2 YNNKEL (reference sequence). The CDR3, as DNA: TGTGCCAGCAGCCAAGATTTACAGGGGGCTAACTATGGCTACACCTTC. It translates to CASSQDLQGANYGYTF.

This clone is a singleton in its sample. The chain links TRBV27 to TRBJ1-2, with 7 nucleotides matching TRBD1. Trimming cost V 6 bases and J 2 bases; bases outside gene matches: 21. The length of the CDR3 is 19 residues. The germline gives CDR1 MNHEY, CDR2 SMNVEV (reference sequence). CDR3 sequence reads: CASSPLKLLTGQTNYGYTF. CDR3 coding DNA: TGTGCCAGCAGCCCTTTAAAGCTCCTCACGGGACAGACGAACTATGGCTACACCTTC.

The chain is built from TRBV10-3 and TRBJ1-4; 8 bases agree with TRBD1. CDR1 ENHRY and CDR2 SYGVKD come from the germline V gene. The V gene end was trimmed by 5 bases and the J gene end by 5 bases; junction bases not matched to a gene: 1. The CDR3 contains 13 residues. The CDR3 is CAISRDRNEKLFF. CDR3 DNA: TGTGCCATCAGTCGGGACAGGAATGAAAAACTGTTTTTT.

The CDR3, as DNA: TGTGCCAGCAGCGACCGGACACAGCGCGAAAAACTGTTTTTT. Its protein is CASSDRTQREKLFF. The J gene is TRBJ1-4, the V gene TRBV7-8; possible D gene TRBD1, 5 bases. The CDR3 is 14 residues long. V dropped 5 bases and J dropped 8 bases, with 15 bases sitting between them. Germline V gene sequence: CDR1 SGHVS, CDR2 FQNEAQ.

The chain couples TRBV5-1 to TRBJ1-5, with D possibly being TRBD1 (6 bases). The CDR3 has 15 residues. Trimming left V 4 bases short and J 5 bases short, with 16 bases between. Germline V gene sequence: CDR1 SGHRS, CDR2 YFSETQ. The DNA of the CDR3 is TGCGCCAGCAGCGTTAACCCACAGGGAGATCAGCCCCAGCATTTT. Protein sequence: CASSVNPQGDQPQHF.

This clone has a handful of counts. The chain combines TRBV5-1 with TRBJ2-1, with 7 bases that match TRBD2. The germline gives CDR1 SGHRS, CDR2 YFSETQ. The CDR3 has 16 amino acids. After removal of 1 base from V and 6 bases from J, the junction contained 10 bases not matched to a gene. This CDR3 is CASSLSGGSSGNEQFF. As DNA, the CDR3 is TGCGCCAGCAGCTTGTCTGGCGGGAGTAGCGGCAATGAGCAGTTCTTC.

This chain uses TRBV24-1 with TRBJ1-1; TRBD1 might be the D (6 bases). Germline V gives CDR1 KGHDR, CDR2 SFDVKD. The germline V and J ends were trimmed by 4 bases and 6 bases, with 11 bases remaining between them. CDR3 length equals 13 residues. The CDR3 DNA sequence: TGTGCCACCAGTGACAGGACAGACTCTGAAGCTTTCTTT. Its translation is CATSDRTDSEAFF.

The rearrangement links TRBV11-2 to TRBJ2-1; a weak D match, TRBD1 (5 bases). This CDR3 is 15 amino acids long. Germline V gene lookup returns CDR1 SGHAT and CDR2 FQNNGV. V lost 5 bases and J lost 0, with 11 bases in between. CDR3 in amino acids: CASSLGASSYNEQFF. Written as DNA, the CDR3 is TGTGCCAGCAGCCTAGGGGCAAGCTCCTACAATGAGCAGTTCTTC.

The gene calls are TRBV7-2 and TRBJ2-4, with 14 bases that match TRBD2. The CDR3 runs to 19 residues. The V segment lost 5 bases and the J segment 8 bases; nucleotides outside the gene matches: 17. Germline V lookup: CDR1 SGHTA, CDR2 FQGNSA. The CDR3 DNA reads TGTGCCAGCAGCCATCGGACTAGCGGGGGGCTCCTCGTGAGGGACATTCAGTACTTC. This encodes CASSHRTSGGLLVRDIQYF. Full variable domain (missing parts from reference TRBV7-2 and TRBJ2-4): GAGVSQSPSNKVTEKGKDVELRCDPISGHTALYWYRQSLGQGLEFLIYFQGNSAPDKSGLPSDRFSAERTGGSVSTLTIQRTQQEDSAVYLCASSHRTSGGLLVRDIQYFGAGTRLSVL.

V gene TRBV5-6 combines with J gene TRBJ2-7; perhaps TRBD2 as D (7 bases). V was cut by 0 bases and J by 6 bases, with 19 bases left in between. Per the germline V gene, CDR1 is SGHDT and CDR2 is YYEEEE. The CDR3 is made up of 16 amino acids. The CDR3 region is CASSLGPGPRGAEQYV. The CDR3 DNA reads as TGTGCCAGCAGCTTGGGGCCGGGACCCCGGGGGGCCGAGCAGTACGTC.

The CDR3 sequence is CAWSPGTNSPLHF. The CDR3 DNA reads as TGTGCCTGGAGTCCTGGGACAAATTCACCCCTCCACTTT. The chain has TRBV30 and TRBJ1-6, with TRBD1 as a possible D gene (6 bases). The V and J ends lost 2 bases and 7 bases respectively, with 9 bases between them. The germline CDR1 and CDR2 sequences are GTSNPN and SVGIG (reference sequence). This CDR3 has 13 residues. The full variable domain, completed using reference TRBV30 and TRBJ1-6, is SQTIHQWPATLVQPVGSPLSLECTVEGTSNPNLYWYRQAAGRGLQLLFYSVGIGQISSEVPQNLSASRPQDRQFILSSKKLLLSDSGFYLCAWSPGTNSPLHFGNGTRLTVT.

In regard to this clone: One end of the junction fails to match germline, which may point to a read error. The chain's CDR3 is CASSFRAGWVKQPSHNEQFF. In DNA, the CDR3 is TGTGCCAGCAGTTTTAGGGCAGGGTGGGTGAAACAACCCTCCCACAATGAGCAGTTCTTC. V and J are TRBV28 and TRBJ2-1; weak D call: TRBD1 (5 bases). The germline V gene encodes CDR1 MDHEN and CDR2 SYDVKM. The CDR3 totals 20 residues.

The CDR3 nucleotides read TGTGCCAGCAGTCCGGACAGGGGTCTCCGGGCCTATGGCTACACCTTC. Translating it yields CASSPDRGLRAYGYTF. The chain employs TRBV6-2 or TRBV6-3 and TRBJ1-2, with 9 bases lining up with TRBD1. The germline V gene has CDR1 MNHEY and CDR2 SVGEGT. The length of the CDR3 is 16 residues. The V and J ends lost 5 bases and 4 bases, in that order; junction bases with no gene match: 11.

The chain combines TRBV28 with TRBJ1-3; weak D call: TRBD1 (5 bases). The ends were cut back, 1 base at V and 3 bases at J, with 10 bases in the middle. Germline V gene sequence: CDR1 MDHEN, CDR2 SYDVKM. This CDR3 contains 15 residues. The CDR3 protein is CASSLFGQGGNTIYF. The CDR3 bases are TGTGCCAGCAGTTTATTCGGGCAGGGTGGAAACACCATATATTTT.

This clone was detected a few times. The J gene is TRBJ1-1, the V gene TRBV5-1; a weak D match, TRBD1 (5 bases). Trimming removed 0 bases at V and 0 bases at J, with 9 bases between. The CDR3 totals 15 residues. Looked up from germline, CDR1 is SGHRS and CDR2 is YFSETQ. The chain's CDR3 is CASSLGEGLNTEAFF. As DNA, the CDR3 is TGCGCCAGCAGCTTGGGGGAGGGGCTGAACACTGAAGCTTTCTTT.